These 13 T cell receptor beta chains came from one sample sequenced in a study of T-cell memory formation after mild COVID-19. One entry per CDR3 protein results from TCRdb running MiXCR on the 5' RACE reads. The sample consists of hundreds of thousands of distinct CDR3 sequences, roughly 20% of them appearing once. The sequenced sample was PBMCs or a T cell subset sorted from them (not recorded which). All receptors come from an adult woman who had mild COVID-19 (a few samples of this study predate the infection). Cell type and time point are not known.

This sequence joins TRBV24-1 and TRBJ2-3; no clear D. The CDR3 totals 12 residues. The germline gives CDR1 KGHDR, CDR2 SFDVKD. The V and J ends lost 1 base and 6 bases respectively, with 4 bases between them. CDR3 amino acids: CATSDFRDTQYF. DNA for the CDR3: TGTGCCACCAGTGATTTCCGGGATACGCAGTATTTT.

This clonotype appeared a few times. The chain combines TRBV10-3 with TRBJ1-5; weak D call: TRBD1 (5 bases). This CDR3 is built from 15 residues. The V end was cut by 3 bases, the J end by 2 bases, with 11 bases between. CDR1 and CDR2 from the germline V gene are ENHRY and SYGVKD. The DNA of the CDR3 is TGTGCCATCAGTGATGAAGGGGCTGGCAATCAGCCCCAGCATTTT. It codes for CAISDEGAGNQPQHF.

In the case of this clonotype: A read error may account for a junction end that differs from germline. The chain joins TRBV5-1 to TRBJ1-1; possibly TRBD1 for D (6 bases). The CDR3 loop spans 15 amino acids. The germline V gene encodes CDR1 SGHRS and CDR2 YFSETQ. Here the CDR3 DNA reads TGCGCCAGCAGCTTGGATGGGGGCGCGAGCACTGTAGCTTTCTTT. It codes for CASSLDGGASTVAFF.

This clonotype was recorded a few times. V is TRBV29-1 and J is TRBJ2-3; D gene ambiguous. The V and J ends lost 5 bases and 2 bases respectively, with 5 bases between them. The CDR3 is 11 residues long. Germline V gene lookup returns CDR1 SQVTM and CDR2 ANQGSEA. CDR3 sequence reads: CSVWFTDTQYF. The CDR3 bases are TGCAGCGTTTGGTTCACAGATACGCAGTATTTT.

A few counts support this clonotype. The chain carries TRBV5-5 and TRBJ2-5; tentative D call: TRBD2 (6 bases). V was trimmed by 2 bases and J by 6 bases, leaving 11 bases between them. Germline V lookup: CDR1 SGHKS, CDR2 YYEKEE (reference sequence). The CDR3 spans 13 residues. The CDR3 sequence: CASSFGGWKTQYF. In nucleotides, the CDR3 is TGTGCCAGCAGCTTCGGAGGGTGGAAGACCCAGTACTTC.

The chain employs TRBV20-1 and TRBJ2-1, with D perhaps matching TRBD2 (6 bases). This CDR3 has 12 residues. Germline CDR1 reads DFQATT; CDR2 reads SNEGSKA (reference sequence). Trimming removed 0 bases at V and 8 bases at J, with 8 bases between. The CDR3 loop is CSAREGEDEQFF. CDR3 DNA: TGCAGTGCTAGAGAGGGGGAGGATGAGCAGTTCTTC.

This clonotype was recorded a few times. The chain is built from TRBV6-6 and TRBJ2-7; TRBD1 matches 10 bases. CDR3 size: 17 residues. The V and J ends lost 5 bases and 4 bases, in that order; junction bases with no gene match: 14. Looked up from germline, CDR1 is MNHNY and CDR2 is SVGAGI (reference sequence). The CDR3 sequence: CASSKPDGGQGIYEQYF. The DNA for the CDR3 is TGTGCCAGCAGTAAACCCGACGGGGGACAGGGGATATACGAGCAGTACTTC.

The chain recombines TRBV7-8 with TRBJ1-1, with a possible D match to TRBD1 (5 bases). Germline values: CDR1 SGHVS, CDR2 FQNEAQ. Trimming removed 1 base at V and 1 base at J, with 19 bases between. The CDR3 runs 18 residues. The CDR3 protein is CASSLVRGPSKSNTEAFF. The DNA for the CDR3 is TGTGCCAGCAGCTTAGTAAGGGGCCCGAGTAAATCGAACACTGAAGCTTTCTTT.

A note on this clonotype: The junction differs from germline at one of its ends, possibly a read error. The chain couples TRBV20-1 to TRBJ2-7, with D unresolved. This CDR3 has 13 amino acids. Germline CDR1 and CDR2: DFQATT and SNEGSKA (reference sequence). The CDR3 DNA is TGCAGTGCTGGGTCTCCCCCCTCCCACGAGCAGTACTTC. Amino acid sequence: CSAGSPPSHEQYF.

This clonotype was seen a handful of times. The chain joins TRBV29-1 to TRBJ2-3; D may be TRBD2 (5 bases). This CDR3 is built from 15 residues. The V and J ends lost 6 bases and 3 bases respectively, with 19 bases between them. CDR1 is SQVTM and CDR2 is ANQGSEA in the germline V gene. CDR3 DNA sequence: TGCAGCGTCGGACCTCCGGACTCTGAGACAGATACGCAGTATTTT. It is translated as CSVGPPDSETDTQYF.

The chain is built from TRBV7-9 and TRBJ2-7; perhaps TRBD1 as D (5 bases). The CDR3 length is 15 residues. Trimming stripped 1 base from V and 3 bases from J, with 13 bases between. From germline, CDR1 is SEHNR and CDR2 FQNEAQ (reference sequence). The CDR3 loop reads CASSLVRGTNYEQYF. The CDR3 DNA follows: TGTGCCAGCAGCTTAGTAAGGGGCACCAACTACGAGCAGTACTTC.

The count of this clonotype is one. This chain uses TRBV10-3 with TRBJ2-2; D perhaps matches TRBD1 (5 bases). The CDR3 covers 14 residues. The germline V gene encodes CDR1 ENHRY and CDR2 SYGVKD. V gave up 5 bases and J gave up 1 base, with 8 bases separating them. The CDR3 DNA sequence: TGTGCCATCAGTCCGACAGAGAACACCGGGGAGCTGTTTTTT. This codes for CAISPTENTGELFF.

This clonotype has more than one count but fewer than ten. The chain uses TRBV18 and TRBJ2-3, with 7 bases aligning to TRBD1. CDR1 and CDR2 (germline): KGHSH, LQKENI. V was clipped by 2 bases and J by 10 bases; unmatched bases: 12. This CDR3 region has 15 residues. This CDR3 is CASSPRQGMTLAQYF. The CDR3 nucleotides are TGTGCCAGCTCACCAAGACAGGGTATGACCTTGGCGCAGTATTTT.